The 19 T cell receptor beta chains listed next were all sequenced from one sample in a study of technical replicates of blood from a few donors. Here immunoSEQ multiplex PCR was the method, and the copy in TCRdb shows in-frame clones only, minus some. The sample carries some 83,000 clones, just over 90% recorded once. The sample taken for sequencing was T cells isolated from PBMCs. Receptors originate from a human donor in good health.

This clone was detected only a few times. J is TRBJ1-1 and V is TRBV30; D is possibly TRBD1 (5 bases). The V gene lost 2 bases and the J gene lost 0 bases, with 16 bases spanning the gap. The CDR3 consists of 16 residues. Looked up from germline, CDR1 is GTSNPN and CDR2 is SVGIG (reference sequence). CDR3 in amino acids: CAWSTHSGLLNTEAFF. DNA for the CDR3: TGTGCCTGGAGTACACATTCGGGACTCTTGAACACTGAAGCTTTCTTT.

DNA for the CDR3: TGCGCCAACACAATACGGGAGCTGTTCTCTGGAAACACCATATATTTT. Translating it yields CANTIRELFSGNTIYF. The chain joins TRBV10-1 to TRBJ1-3; no clear D gene. Germline V gene sequence: CDR1 WNHNN, CDR2 SYGVQD (reference sequence). Trimming left V 10 bases short and J 0 bases short, with 19 bases between. The CDR3 extends over 16 amino acids.

This chain joins TRBV5-4 and TRBJ2-5; 8 positions agree with TRBD2. The CDR3 extends over 15 amino acids. J was trimmed by 0 bases and V by 1 base; bases with no gene match: 2. The germline CDR1 and CDR2 sequences are SGHNT and YYREEE (reference sequence). Here the CDR3 reads CASSLSLADQETQYF. CDR3 bases: TGTGCCAGCAGCTTGTCACTAGCGGACCAAGAGACCCAGTACTTC.

The chain joins TRBV29-1 to TRBJ1-2; D gene unclear. Germline V gene data show CDR1 as SQVTM and CDR2 as ANQGSEA. CDR3 length equals 14 residues. V was shortened by 3 bases and J by 0 bases, with 11 bases between the two germline ends. CDR3 sequence (DNA): TGCAGCGTTGATGTGGCAGCGCCTAACTATGGCTACACCTTC. Translation gives CSVDVAAPNYGYTF.

The chain has TRBV7-2 and TRBJ1-5; 7 nucleotides align to TRBD1. The CDR3 covers 14 residues. V shed 5 bases, J shed 5 bases, and the junction held 6 bases outside the gene matches. Germline assignment: CDR1 SGHTA and CDR2 FQGNSA. The CDR3 region has the DNA TGTGCCAGCAGCGACAGGGATTTACATCAGCCCCAGCATTTT. Residues: CASSDRDLHQPQHF.

This clone showed up just once. The V gene is TRBV9, the J gene TRBJ2-5; 8 nucleotides line up with TRBD2. After removal of 0 bases from V and 1 base from J, the junction contained 5 bases not matched to a gene. CDR1 and CDR2 from the germline V gene are SGDLS and YYNGEE. The CDR3 is made up of 16 amino acids. The CDR3 nucleotides are TGTGCCAGCAGCGTAGGAACGGGGGGGATCCAAGAGACCCAGTACTTC. As protein: CASSVGTGGIQETQYF.

The chain combines TRBV29-1 with TRBJ1-3; D not certain. This CDR3 region has 14 residues. Trimming stripped 6 bases from V and 2 bases from J, with 14 bases between. Germline V gene lookup returns CDR1 SQVTM and CDR2 ANQGSEA. The CDR3 is CSVLSGPTGNTIYF. CDR3 DNA: TGCAGCGTGCTATCAGGTCCGACTGGAAACACCATATATTTT. Full variable domain (rest looked up from reference TRBV29-1 and TRBJ1-3): SAVISQKPSRDICQRGTSLTIQCQVDSQVTMMFWYRQQPGQSLTLIATANQGSEATYESGFVIDKFPISRPNLTFSTLTVSNMSPEDSSIYLCSVLSGPTGNTIYFGEGSWLTVV.

The CDR3 here is CASTAVIEPDTQYF. CDR3 coding DNA: TGTGCCAGCACCGCGGTAATAGAACCAGATACGCAGTATTTT. V usage is TRBV7-9 and J usage is TRBJ2-3; no firm D call. V was shortened by 7 bases and J by 4 bases, with 15 bases between the two germline ends. CDR3 length equals 14 residues. Germline lookup yields CDR1 SEHNR and CDR2 FQNEAQ (reference sequence).

The V call is TRBV9, the J call TRBJ1-1; maybe TRBD1 (6 bases). Germline V lookup: CDR1 SGDLS, CDR2 YYNGEE. Trimming stripped 0 bases from V and 0 bases from J, with 9 bases between. This CDR3 is 15 amino acids long. The CDR3 sequence is CASSVATGMNTEAFF. The CDR3 DNA sequence: TGTGCCAGCAGCGTAGCAACAGGGATGAACACTGAAGCTTTCTTT.

The CDR3 here is CASSILGGGSTDTQYF. The DNA for the CDR3 is TGTGCCAGTAGTATCCTGGGGGGGGGAAGCACAGATACGCAGTATTTT. J is TRBJ2-3 and V is TRBV19, with 7 nucleotides matching TRBD2. Germline V CDR1 and CDR2: LNHDA, SQIVND (reference sequence). The CDR3 covers 16 residues. With 3 bases clipped from V and 0 bases from J, the junction kept 6 bases outside the gene matches.

The chain joins TRBV14 to TRBJ2-1; possible D gene TRBD2, 5 bases. The V end was cut by 0 bases, the J end by 1 base, with 13 bases between. Germline-derived CDR1 and CDR2 are SGHDN and FVKESK. There are 17 residues in the CDR3. The DNA for the CDR3 is TGTGCCAGCAGCCAAGAGAGCGATTGGAGGTCCTACAATGAGCAGTTCTTC. Its protein product is CASSQESDWRSYNEQFF. Together with reference TRBV14 and TRBJ2-1, the CDR3 gives the full variable domain: EAGVTQFPSHSVIEKGQTVTLRCDPISGHDNLYWYRRVMGKEIKFLLHFVKESKQDESGMPNNRFLAERTGGTYSTLKVQPAELEDSGVYFCASSQESDWRSYNEQFFGPGTRLTVL.

The chain recombines TRBV12-5 with TRBJ2-1, with D possibly being TRBD1 (6 bases). The CDR3 contains 13 residues. Germline CDR1 and CDR2: LGHNT and FRNRAP. The germline V and J ends were trimmed by 3 bases and 7 bases, with 10 bases remaining between them. The CDR3, as DNA: TGTGCTAGTGGTTTTAGAACAGGGAATGAGCAGTTCTTC. This gives the protein CASGFRTGNEQFF.

V is TRBV7-9 and J is TRBJ2-5, with 12 bases aligning to TRBD2. V shed 5 bases, J shed 4 bases, and the junction held 8 bases outside the gene matches. CDR1 is SEHNR, CDR2 FQNEAQ, per germline (reference sequence). The CDR3 has 16 residues. The CDR3 DNA is TGTGCCAGCAGCACCAAGACTAGCGGGGGAGGAGAGACCCAGTACTTC. It encodes CASSTKTSGGGETQYF.

This sequence joins TRBV7-9 and TRBJ2-1; 10 positions match TRBD2. This CDR3 is built from 15 residues. Germline V CDR1 and CDR2: SEHNR, FQNEAQ (reference sequence). Unmatched junction bases numbered 5, after V lost 5 bases and J lost 4 bases. The CDR3 here is CASSPSGSRYNEQFF. CDR3 sequence (DNA): TGTGCCAGCAGCCCTAGCGGGAGTAGGTACAATGAGCAGTTCTTC.

As DNA, the CDR3 is TGTGCCAGCAGCTTAAAGCTACGGTTTTCCTACGAGCAGTACTTC. It codes for CASSLKLRFSYEQYF. The gene calls are TRBV7-8 and TRBJ2-7; D ambiguous. The V end lost 2 bases, the J end lost 1 base, and 12 bases lay between the germline ends. Germline CDR1 SGHVS, CDR2 FQNEAQ. This CDR3 contains 15 residues.

This chain joins TRBV5-4 and TRBJ1-1; tentative D call: TRBD1 (6 bases). Per germline, CDR1 SGHNT and CDR2 YYREEE (reference sequence). V dropped 6 bases and J dropped 4 bases, with 13 bases sitting between them. The CDR3 has 13 residues. CDR3 nucleotide sequence: TGTGCCAGCAACCTACAGGGTTCCACTGAAGCTTTCTTT. Translation gives CASNLQGSTEAFF.

The chain combines TRBV7-9 with TRBJ2-5; 11 bases align to TRBD1. The V gene end was trimmed by 5 bases and the J gene end by 5 bases; junction bases not matched to a gene: 4. The germline CDR1 and CDR2 sequences are SEHNR and FQNEAQ (reference sequence). This CDR3 is 14 amino acids long. For the CDR3, the DNA is TGTGCCAGCAGCCGGACAGGGGGCGCGGAGACCCAGTACTTC. Its translation: CASSRTGGAETQYF.

In its sample, this clone was seen a few times. CDR3 in amino acids: CASSVGQGAYNEQFF. In DNA, the CDR3 is TGTGCCAGCAGCGTGGGACAGGGGGCGTATAATGAGCAGTTCTTC. V is TRBV11-3 and J is TRBJ2-1; TRBD1 matches at 12 bases. CDR3 length: 15 amino acids. V shed 5 bases, J shed 7 bases, and the junction held 6 bases outside the gene matches. Looked up from germline, CDR1 is SGHNT and CDR2 is YENEEA.

The chain employs TRBV5-5 and TRBJ2-6; D may be TRBD1 (6 bases). The CDR3 covers 17 residues. Trimming removed 1 base from V and 1 base from J, with 12 bases in between. Germline CDR1 reads SGHKS; CDR2 reads YYEKEE (reference sequence). The CDR3 coding sequence is TGTGCCAGCAGCTTGCAGGGGAGCTGGTCTGGGGCCAACGTCCTGACTTTC. Residues: CASSLQGSWSGANVLTF.